These T cell receptor beta chains were read from a single sample in a study of T cell changes during pregnancy in multiple sclerosis. TCRdb's table, derived via immunoSEQ multiplex PCR, lists solely in-frame clones and lacks some. The sample holds 80,000 to 130,000 clones; 85% to 95% are singletons and the top ten take around 0.96%. The sample in question was peripheral blood, obtained before pregnancy. The receptors come from a female donor with multiple sclerosis, enrolled in a pregnancy study. Each CDR3 is given with its conserved first and last residue. D genes are given only for firm matches. Size values are once, few and many counts, or a class for expanded clones, and some rows have none.

-	TRBV7-9	TRBD2	TRBJ2-5	TGTGCCAGCAGCTTAACGGCCCCGCGGGAGGGGACCCAGTACTTC	CASSLTAPREGTQYF
-	TRBV5-4	TRBD2	TRBJ2-1	TGTGCCAGCACCAGGGGACTAGCCTTAAATGAGCAGTTCTTC	CASTRGLALNEQFF
-	TRBV27	-	TRBJ2-2	TGTGCCAGCAGTTTGGGGGGACTGTGGGGGGAGCTGTTTTTT	CASSLGGLWGELFF
-	TRBV7-2	TRBD2	TRBJ2-7	TGTGCCAGCAGCTTTGGCGGGAGCTACGAGCAGTACTTC	CASSFGGSYEQYF
-	TRBV5-8	TRBD1	TRBJ1-3	TGTGCCAGCAGCGGGGACAGTGGAAACACCATATATTTT	CASSGDSGNTIYF
-	TRBV11-2	-	TRBJ2-3	TGTGCCAGCAGCTTTCGGGGGAGAGGGACAGATACGCAGTATTTT	CASSFRGRGTDTQYF
-	TRBV7-9	TRBD1	TRBJ1-1	TGTGCCAGCAGCTTATCGGACAGGGGGAACACTGAAGCTTTCTTT	CASSLSDRGNTEAFF
-	TRBV19	TRBD2	TRBJ2-3	TGTGCCAGTAGTATTCTAGCGGGCCTGCGGGATACGCAGTATTTT	CASSILAGLRDTQYF
-	TRBV19	-	TRBJ2-7	TGTGCCAGTTCTGTTCTCCGGGACATCTCCTACGAGCAGTACTTC	CASSVLRDISYEQYF
-	TRBV7-9	-	TRBJ1-5	TGTGCCAGCAGCTTAGGGTCCACAACCCTCTTAGCAAATCAGCCCCAGCATTTT	CASSLGSTTLLANQPQHF
-	TRBV13	TRBD1	TRBJ2-7	TGTGCCAGCAGCCCTAAGGGACAGGACTTTTCCTACGAGCAGTACTTC	CASSPKGQDFSYEQYF
once	TRBV11-3	-	TRBJ2-3	TGTGCCAGCAGCCGCGAGGGGGCAGATACGCAGTATTTT	CASSREGADTQYF
-	TRBV18	TRBD2	TRBJ2-2	TGTGCCAGCTCACCACGGGGACTAGCGGGAGTACGGAACACCGGGGAGCTGTTTTTT	CASSPRGLAGVRNTGELFF
-	TRBV30	-	TRBJ2-7	TGTGCCTGGAAGGGGGGGGGCCGCGAGCAGTACTTC	CAWKGGGREQYF
-	TRBV7-9	TRBD1	TRBJ1-1	TGTGCCAGCAGCTTTCGCCGGACAGGGGGAACTGAAGCTTTCTTT	CASSFRRTGGTEAFF
-	TRBV7-8	-	TRBJ1-1	TGTGCCAGCAGAAAAGGACAGTTGAACACTGAAGCTTTCTTT	CASRKGQLNTEAFF
-	TRBV28	TRBD1	TRBJ1-5	TGTGCCAGCGGGTTGAGCCGCCGGGACAGCCTCTTCAATCAGCCCCAGCATTTT	CASGLSRRDSLFNQPQHF
-	TRBV28	TRBD1	TRBJ1-4	TGTGCCAGCAGTTTGTTTGGGACAGGGAGGACTGAAAAACTGTTTTTT	CASSLFGTGRTEKLFF
-	TRBV19	TRBD1	TRBJ1-2	TGTGCCAGTAGGGGCGGACAGGGTCTAGTGGCGCTGGCTCATGGCTACACCTTC	CASRGGQGLVALAHGYTF
-	TRBV28	-	TRBJ1-1	TGTGCCAGCAGTCCTTGGGCCAGCTATAACACTGAAGCTTTCTTT	CASSPWASYNTEAFF
-	TRBV25-1	TRBD1	TRBJ1-2	TGTGCCAGCAGTACAGGGGCCTGGGGCTACACCTTC	CASSTGAWGYTF
-	TRBV19	-	TRBJ2-7	TGTGCCACTGCTTCGAGCTCCTACGAGCAGTACTTC	CATASSSYEQYF
few	TRBV27	-	TRBJ2-7	TGTGCCAGCATCATACAGGTACCCTCCTACGAGCAGTACTTC	CASIIQVPSYEQYF
-	TRBV9	-	TRBJ2-6	TGTGCCAGCGGAGGACTGAACGTCCTGACTTTC	CASGGLNVLTF
-	TRBV5-6	TRBD2	TRBJ2-1	TGTGCCAGCAGTTTCGGACTAGCGGGCACCTCCTACAATGAGCAGTTCTTC	CASSFGLAGTSYNEQFF
-	TRBV7-9	-	TRBJ1-1	TGTGCCAGCAGCCCCCCAGGGGCAGGCGAGAACACTGAAGCTTTCTTT	CASSPPGAGENTEAFF
-	TRBV18	TRBD1	TRBJ1-2	TGTGCCAGCTCCATGGATACAGGGGCCTCTAACTATGGCTACACCTTC	CASSMDTGASNYGYTF
-	TRBV5-1	-	TRBJ2-7	TGCGCCAGCAGCGGTCTGACGGGAGCTGGGGAGCAGTACTTC	CASSGLTGAGEQYF
-	TRBV28	-	TRBJ2-1	TGTGCCAGCAGTTTCGCTCGTGGGGGCTGGAATGAGCAGTTCTTC	CASSFARGGWNEQFF
-	TRBV5-5	TRBD1	TRBJ1-5	TGTGCCAGCAGCGAACGACAGGGGGCGAATCAGCCCCAGCATTTT	CASSERQGANQPQHF
-	TRBV6-5	-	TRBJ1-1	TGTGCCAGCAGTTACGAGGGCACTGAAGCTTTCTTT	CASSYEGTEAFF
-	TRBV5-4	-	TRBJ1-1	TGTGCCAGCAGCTTGGCGGGGGGCGTTGAAGCTTTCTTT	CASSLAGGVEAFF
-	TRBV27	TRBD2	TRBJ2-7	TGTGCCAGCAGTTCCCCGACTAGCGGGAGGGCCTACGAGCAGTACTTC	CASSSPTSGRAYEQYF
-	TRBV29-1	-	TRBJ2-1	TGCAGCGCCGAGGTAGTCCATGAGCAGTTCTTC	CSAEVVHEQFF
-	TRBV6-4	TRBD1	TRBJ1-2	TGTGCCAGCAGACAGGGGGCTGGTGTCTATGGCTACACCTTC	CASRQGAGVYGYTF
-	TRBV29-1	-	TRBJ1-2	TGCAGCGTGGAGCAGGGAAGGGGCTACACCTTC	CSVEQGRGYTF
-	TRBV5-4	TRBD2	TRBJ2-5	TGTGCCAGCAGCCTAGCGGGATTCGGGCAAGAGACCCAGTACTTC	CASSLAGFGQETQYF
-	TRBV30	TRBD1	TRBJ1-3	TGTGCCTGGAGTACCCCGACAGGGGGCAATGGAAACACCATATATTTT	CAWSTPTGGNGNTIYF
-	TRBV5-4	TRBD1	TRBJ2-7	TGTGCCAGCAGCTCCCGGGACAGGGTTGGAGAGCAGTACTTC	CASSSRDRVGEQYF
-	TRBV9	-	TRBJ1-1	TGTGCCAGCAGCGTATCCGACGGGGACACTGAAGCTTTCTTT	CASSVSDGDTEAFF
-	TRBV6-1	TRBD1	TRBJ1-1	TGTGCCAGCACCGTACAGGGGGATTACACTGAAGCTTTCTTT	CASTVQGDYTEAFF
-	TRBV6-1	-	TRBJ1-1	TGTGCCAGCAGTTGGCCCCAAGCTTTCTTT	CASSWPQAFF
-	TRBV30	TRBD2	TRBJ2-1	TGTGCCTGGGGCGACGGGACTAGCGGGGGGAATGAGCAGTTCTTC	CAWGDGTSGGNEQFF
-	TRBV11-2	-	TRBJ2-7	TGTGCCAGCAGTAGGACAGACACCTACGAGCAGTACTTC	CASSRTDTYEQYF
-	TRBV11-2	TRBD1	TRBJ1-1	TGTGCCAGCAGCCAGGGGGCCGCAGCTTTCTTT	CASSQGAAAFF
-	TRBV6-5	TRBD1	TRBJ1-2	TGTGCCAGCAGGTCGGGACAGAGCTTTAACTATGGCTACACCTTC	CASRSGQSFNYGYTF
-	TRBV19	-	TRBJ1-5	TGTGCCAGTAGTATAGTTCGGTTAGTCCGCGGTCAGCCCCAGCATTTT	CASSIVRLVRGQPQHF
-	TRBV5-1	-	TRBJ2-7	TGCGCCAGCAGCTTGGTAGGCGGAACCACCTACGAGCAGTACTTC	CASSLVGGTTYEQYF
-	TRBV28	-	TRBJ1-1	TGTGCCAGCAGCCCTGGACACTTGAACACTGAAGCTTTCTTT	CASSPGHLNTEAFF
-	TRBV19	TRBD2	TRBJ2-5	TGTGCCAGTAGTATGGGCGCGCTAGCGGGAGTGGACCAAGAGACCCAGTACTTC	CASSMGALAGVDQETQYF
-	TRBV6-1	-	TRBJ2-5	TGTGCCAGCGGGCGCCGGATAGAAGAGACCCAGTACTTC	CASGRRIEETQYF
few	TRBV4-2	TRBD2	TRBJ2-2	TGTGCCAGCAGCCAAGGGACTAGCGACACCGGGGAGCTGTTTTTT	CASSQGTSDTGELFF
-	TRBV28	TRBD1	TRBJ1-2	TGTGCCAGCGAGGACACAGGGGGCAGTCATGGCTACACCTTC	CASEDTGGSHGYTF
-	TRBV19	-	TRBJ1-2	TGTGCCATTCGCCGGGACATCCGCTACACCTTC	CAIRRDIRYTF
-	TRBV7-9	TRBD2	TRBJ2-1	TGTGCCAGCAGCTTAGCCAGCGGGACCTACAATGAGCAGTTCTTC	CASSLASGTYNEQFF
-	TRBV11-2	-	TRBJ1-2	TGTGCCAGCAGCACCGGACAGAATATCTATGGCTACACCTTC	CASSTGQNIYGYTF
-	TRBV13	TRBD1	TRBJ2-5	TGTGCCAGCAGCCTGGAACAGGGGTGGCAAGAGACCCAGTACTTC	CASSLEQGWQETQYF
-	TRBV28	TRBD2	TRBJ2-7	TGTGCCAGCCGCGGGAGGGGGACAACCTACGAGCAGTACTTC	CASRGRGTTYEQYF
-	TRBV6-5	-	TRBJ2-1	TGTGCCAGCAGTTACGCGGGGTTTGAGCAGTTCTTC	CASSYAGFEQFF